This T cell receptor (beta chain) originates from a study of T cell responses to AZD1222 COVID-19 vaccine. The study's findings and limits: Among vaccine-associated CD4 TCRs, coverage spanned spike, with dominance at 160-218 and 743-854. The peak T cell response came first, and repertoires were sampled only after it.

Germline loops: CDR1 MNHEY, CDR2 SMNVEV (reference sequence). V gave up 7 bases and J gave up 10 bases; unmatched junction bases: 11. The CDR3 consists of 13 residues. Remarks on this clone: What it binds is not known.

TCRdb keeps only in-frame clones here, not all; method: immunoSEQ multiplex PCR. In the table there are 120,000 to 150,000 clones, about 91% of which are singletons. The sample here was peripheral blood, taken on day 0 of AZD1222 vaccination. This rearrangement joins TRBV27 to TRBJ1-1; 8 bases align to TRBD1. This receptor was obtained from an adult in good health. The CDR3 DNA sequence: TGTGCCAGCACCACGGGGGCAGGGGGCAGAGCTTTCTTT. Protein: CASTTGAGGRAFF.